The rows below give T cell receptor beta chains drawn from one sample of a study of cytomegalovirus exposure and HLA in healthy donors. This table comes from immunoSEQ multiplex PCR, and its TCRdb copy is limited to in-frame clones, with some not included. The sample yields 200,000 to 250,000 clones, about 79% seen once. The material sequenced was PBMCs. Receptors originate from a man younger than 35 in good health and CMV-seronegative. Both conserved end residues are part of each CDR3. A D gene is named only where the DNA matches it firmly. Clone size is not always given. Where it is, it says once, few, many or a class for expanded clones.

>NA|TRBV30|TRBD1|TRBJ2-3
CAWDRDSTDTQYF
TGTGCCTGGGACAGGGATAGCACAGATACGCAGTATTTT
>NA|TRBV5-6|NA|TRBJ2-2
CASSPYPTKAAANTGELFF
TGTGCCAGCAGCCCCTACCCAACAAAGGCGGCCGCGAACACCGGGGAGCTGTTTTTT
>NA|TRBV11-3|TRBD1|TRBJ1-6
CASSPARDRDNSPLHF
TGTGCCAGCAGCCCCGCGCGGGACAGAGATAATTCACCCCTCCACTTT
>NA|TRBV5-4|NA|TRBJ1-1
CASSLGESTEAFF
TGTGCCAGCAGCTTGGGAGAGAGCACTGAAGCTTTCTTT
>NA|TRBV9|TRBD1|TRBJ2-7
CASSVGTEVYEQYF
TGTGCCAGCAGCGTGGGGACAGAGGTCTACGAGCAGTACTTC
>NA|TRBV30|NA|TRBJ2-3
CAWRTGSTDTQYF
TGTGCCTGGAGGACGGGAAGCACAGATACGCAGTATTTT
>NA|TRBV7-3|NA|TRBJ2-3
CASSLSRGRGDTQYF
TGTGCCAGCAGCTTAAGCAGGGGCAGGGGAGATACGCAGTATTTT
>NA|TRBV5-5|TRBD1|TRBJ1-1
CASSPMGQANYEAFF
TGTGCCAGCAGCCCCATGGGACAGGCCAACTATGAAGCTTTCTTT
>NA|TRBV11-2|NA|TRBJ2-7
CASSGQIEQYF
TGTGCCAGCAGCGGACAAATCGAGCAGTACTTC
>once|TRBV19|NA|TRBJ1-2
CASMDSPPNYGYTF
TGTGCCAGTATGGACAGCCCACCTAACTATGGCTACACCTTC
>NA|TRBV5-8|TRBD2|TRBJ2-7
CAGKGLAGYEQYF
TGTGCCGGGAAAGGACTAGCGGGCTACGAGCAGTACTTC
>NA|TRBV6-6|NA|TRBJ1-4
CASSRTAEKLFF
TGTGCCAGCAGCCGGACAGCGGAAAAACTGTTTTTT
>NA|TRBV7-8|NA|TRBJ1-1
CASSRALEAFF
TGTGCCAGCAGCCGCGCCCTTGAAGCTTTCTTT
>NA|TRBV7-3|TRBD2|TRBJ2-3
CASRTSGAGDTQYF
TGTGCCAGTCGGACTAGCGGGGCTGGAGATACGCAGTATTTT
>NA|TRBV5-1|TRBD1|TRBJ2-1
CASRKETGVFYNEQFF
TGCGCCAGCAGAAAGGAGACAGGGGTATTCTACAATGAGCAGTTCTTC
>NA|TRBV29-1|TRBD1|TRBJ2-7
CSVRTGNYEQYF
TGCAGCGTACGGACAGGCAACTACGAGCAGTACTTC
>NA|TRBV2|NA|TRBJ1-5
CASSEGERGWNQPQHF
TGTGCCAGCAGTGAAGGCGAAAGGGGTTGGAATCAGCCCCAGCATTTT
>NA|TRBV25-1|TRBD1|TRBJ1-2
CASTPGQNFYGYTF
TGTGCCAGCACGCCGGGACAGAATTTCTATGGCTACACCTTC
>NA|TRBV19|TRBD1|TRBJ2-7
CASSTGTGGYEQYF
TGTGCCAGTAGTACCGGGACAGGGGGCTACGAGCAGTACTTC
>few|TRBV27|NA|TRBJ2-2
CASSLGGGTGELFF
TGTGCCAGCAGTCTAGGAGGAGGCACCGGGGAGCTGTTTTTT
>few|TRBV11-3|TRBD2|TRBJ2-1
CASSWGTSGAGEQFF
TGTGCCAGCAGCTGGGGGACTAGCGGGGCCGGTGAGCAGTTCTTC
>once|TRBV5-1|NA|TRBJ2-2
CASSLKAGYTGELFF
TGCGCCAGCAGCTTGAAGGCGGGTTACACCGGGGAGCTGTTTTTT
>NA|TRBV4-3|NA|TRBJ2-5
CASSQDRDQETQYF
TGCGCCAGCAGCCAAGACCGGGACCAAGAGACCCAGTACTTC
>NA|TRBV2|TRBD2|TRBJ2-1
CASSDPDGRSYNEQFF
TGTGCCAGCAGTGATCCTGACGGGAGGTCCTACAATGAGCAGTTCTTC
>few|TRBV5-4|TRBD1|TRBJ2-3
CASRKWGQGTDTQYF
TGTGCCAGCAGGAAATGGGGACAGGGGACAGATACGCAGTATTTT
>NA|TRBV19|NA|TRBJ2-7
CASARLQNSYEQYF
TGTGCCAGCGCTCGACTACAAAATTCCTACGAGCAGTACTTC
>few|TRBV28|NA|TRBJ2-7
CAVTSSNAYEQYF
TGTGCAGTCACCAGTAGCAATGCCTACGAGCAGTACTTC
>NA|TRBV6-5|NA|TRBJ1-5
CASSYGLEGDQPQHF
TGTGCCAGCAGTTATGGGCTAGAGGGAGATCAGCCCCAGCATTTT
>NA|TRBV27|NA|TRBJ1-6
CASSPRDYSPLHF
TGTGCCAGCAGCCCCAGGGACTATTCACCCCTCCACTTT
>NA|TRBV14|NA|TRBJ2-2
CASSSSRSLNTGELFF
TGTGCCAGCAGCTCCTCCCGGTCCCTGAACACCGGGGAGCTGTTTTTT
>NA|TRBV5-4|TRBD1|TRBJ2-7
CASSPTSRGFAYEQYF
TGTGCCAGCAGCCCGACCTCCAGGGGGTTCGCCTACGAGCAGTACTTC
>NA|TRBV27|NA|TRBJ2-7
CASTSRDKNGLGEQYF
TGTGCCAGCACCTCAAGGGACAAAAACGGCCTCGGCGAGCAGTACTTC
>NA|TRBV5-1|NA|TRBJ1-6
CASSLVQSRDSPLHF
TGCGCCAGCAGCTTGGTACAGAGTCGAGATTCACCCCTCCACTTT
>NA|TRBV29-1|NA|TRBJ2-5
CSVDPPLLAPARETQYF
TGCAGCGTTGACCCGCCCTTACTAGCTCCCGCGCGAGAGACCCAGTACTTC
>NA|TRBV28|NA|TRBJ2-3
CASSLVAGRRDTQYF
TGTGCCAGCAGTTTAGTGGCGGGTCGGAGAGATACGCAGTATTTT
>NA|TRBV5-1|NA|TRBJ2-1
CASSLGAGGSSYNEQFF
TGCGCCAGCAGCTTGGGGGCAGGGGGGAGCTCCTACAATGAGCAGTTCTTC
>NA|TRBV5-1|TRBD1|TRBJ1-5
CASSLAPGQVGQPQHF
TGCGCCAGCAGCTTGGCTCCGGGACAGGTGGGACAGCCCCAGCATTTT